This TCR beta chain was found in a study of regulatory T cells in long-lasting Graves disease. Assembly of TCR beta libraries relied on iRepertoire HTBI primers together with Arm-PCR of CDR3 regions. TCRdb fed the multiplex PCR reads into MiXCR, producing one record per CDR3 protein. The data contain fewer than 650,000 distinct CDR3 sequences, approximately 15% of them singletons. This clonotype was counted a few times. J gave up 2 bases and V 4 bases, and 8 bases lay outside the gene matches. The CDR3 covers 17 residues. Sample time point: newly diagnosed GD, antithyroid drugs for less than 3 months. Extracted PBMC RNA gave rise to the TCR library. These data were also filed under a second study, of T cells in Graves' hyperthyroidism and ophthalmopathy.

This sample comprised peripheral blood mononuclear cells (PBMCs), obtained at new diagnosis, from a patient treated with antithyroid drugs. The rearrangement links TRBV12-3 or TRBV12-4 to TRBJ2-3; 11 nucleotides agree with TRBD2. The receptor was isolated from a woman aged 30 to 39 with Graves disease. In DNA form, the CDR3 reads TGTGCCAGCAGTTCCCAGGGACTAGCGGTTCTCACAGATACGCAGTATTTT. Translated: CASSSQGLAVLTDTQYF.